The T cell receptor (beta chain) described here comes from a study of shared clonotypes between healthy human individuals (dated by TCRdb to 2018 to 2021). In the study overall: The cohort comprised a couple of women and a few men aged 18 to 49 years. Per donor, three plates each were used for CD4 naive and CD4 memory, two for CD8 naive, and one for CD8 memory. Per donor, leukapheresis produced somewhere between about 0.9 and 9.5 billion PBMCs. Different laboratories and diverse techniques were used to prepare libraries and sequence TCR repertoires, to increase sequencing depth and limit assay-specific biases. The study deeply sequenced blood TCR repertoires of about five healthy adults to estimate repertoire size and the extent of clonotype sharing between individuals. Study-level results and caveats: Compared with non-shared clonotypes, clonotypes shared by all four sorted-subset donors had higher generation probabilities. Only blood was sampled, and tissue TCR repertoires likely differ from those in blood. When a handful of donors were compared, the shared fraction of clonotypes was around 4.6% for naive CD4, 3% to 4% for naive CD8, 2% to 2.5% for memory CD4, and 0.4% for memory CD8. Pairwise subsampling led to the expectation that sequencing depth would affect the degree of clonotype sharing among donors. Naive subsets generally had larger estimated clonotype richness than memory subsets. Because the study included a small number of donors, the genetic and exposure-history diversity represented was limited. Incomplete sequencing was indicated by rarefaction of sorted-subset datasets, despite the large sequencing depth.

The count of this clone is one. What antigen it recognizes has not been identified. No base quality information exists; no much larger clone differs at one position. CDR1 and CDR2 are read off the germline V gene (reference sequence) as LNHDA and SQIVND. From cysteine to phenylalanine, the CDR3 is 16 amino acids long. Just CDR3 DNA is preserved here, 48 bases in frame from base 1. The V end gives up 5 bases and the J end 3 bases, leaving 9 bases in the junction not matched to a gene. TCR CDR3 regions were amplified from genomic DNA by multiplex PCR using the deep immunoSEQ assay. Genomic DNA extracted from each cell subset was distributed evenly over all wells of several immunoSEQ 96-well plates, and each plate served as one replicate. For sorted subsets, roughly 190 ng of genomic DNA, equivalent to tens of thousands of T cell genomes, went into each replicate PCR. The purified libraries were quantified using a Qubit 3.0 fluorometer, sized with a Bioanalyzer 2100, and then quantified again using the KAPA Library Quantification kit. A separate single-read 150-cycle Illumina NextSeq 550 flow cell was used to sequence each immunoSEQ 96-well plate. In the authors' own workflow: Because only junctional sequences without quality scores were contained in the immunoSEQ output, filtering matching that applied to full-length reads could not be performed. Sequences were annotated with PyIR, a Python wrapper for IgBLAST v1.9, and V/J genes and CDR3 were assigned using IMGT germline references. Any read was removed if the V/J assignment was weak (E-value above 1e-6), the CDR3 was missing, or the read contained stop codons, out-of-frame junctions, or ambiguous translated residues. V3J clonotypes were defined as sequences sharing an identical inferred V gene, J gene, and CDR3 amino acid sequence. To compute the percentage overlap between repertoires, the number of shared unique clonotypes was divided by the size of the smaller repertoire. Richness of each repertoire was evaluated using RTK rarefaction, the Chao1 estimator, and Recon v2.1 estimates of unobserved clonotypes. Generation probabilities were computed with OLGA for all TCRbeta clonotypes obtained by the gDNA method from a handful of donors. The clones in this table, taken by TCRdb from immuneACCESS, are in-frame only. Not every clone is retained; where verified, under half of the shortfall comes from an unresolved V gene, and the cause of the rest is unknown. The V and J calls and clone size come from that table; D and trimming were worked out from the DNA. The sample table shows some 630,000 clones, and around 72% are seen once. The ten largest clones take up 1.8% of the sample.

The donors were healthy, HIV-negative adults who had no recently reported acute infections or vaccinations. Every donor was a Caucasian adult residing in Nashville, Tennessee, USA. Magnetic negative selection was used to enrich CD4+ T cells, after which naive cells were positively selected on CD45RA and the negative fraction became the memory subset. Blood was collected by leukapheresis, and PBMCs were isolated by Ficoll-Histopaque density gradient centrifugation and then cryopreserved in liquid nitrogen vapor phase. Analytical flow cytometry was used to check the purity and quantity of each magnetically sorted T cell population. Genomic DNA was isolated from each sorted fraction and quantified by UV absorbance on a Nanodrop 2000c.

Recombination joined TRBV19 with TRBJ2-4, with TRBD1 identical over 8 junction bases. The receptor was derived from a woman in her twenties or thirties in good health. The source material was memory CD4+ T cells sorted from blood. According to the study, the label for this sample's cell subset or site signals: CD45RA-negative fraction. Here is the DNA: TGTGCCAGTAGTCCCGGACAGGGCCGGGACAAAAACATTCAGTACTTC. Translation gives CASSPGQGRDKNIQYF.